This T cell receptor beta chain was recorded in a study of T-cell reconstitution after alpha-beta-depleted transplantation in children. Deletions cut 3 bases from V and 2 bases from J, with 9 bases between. CDR1 and CDR2 (germline): DFQATT, SNEGSKA (reference sequence). The CDR3 has 13 amino acids. General study points: One year after transplant, T-cell counts and diversity came mostly from newly produced T cells. There were reportedly several hundred expanded graft clones from which alpha-beta T cells came about two months after transplant. Day-60 TCRbeta diversity that was high in some patients was derived from surviving recipient T cells and thymic progenitors.

With regard to this clonotype: What it recognizes is unknown.

Unique molecular identifiers were incorporated during preparation of the TCRbeta library. In TCRdb, the PCR reads were re-called with MiXCR into one record per CDR3 protein. The sample lists 200,000 to 300,000 distinct CDR3 sequences; more than 20% were seen once. The gene calls are TRBV20-1 and TRBJ2-3; no firm D call. The receptor was derived from a girl aged 2 to 9 with Fanconi anemia, due to receive a stem cell transplant. The starting material was PBMCs, obtained before TCRalphabeta/CD19-depleted stem cell transplant. The CDR3: CSARVVVTDTQYF. The CDR3 nucleotides are TGCAGTGCTAGGGTTGTAGTCACAGATACGCAGTATTTT.